A selection of T cell receptor beta chains follows, all from one sample in a study of human T cells and chemical hapten exposure. TCRdb reanalysed the RACE reads using MiXCR and keeps one entry per CDR3 protein. The sample consists of over 35,000 distinct CDR3 sequences, 8% to 9.5% of them appearing once. Sequencing was performed on whole blood, taken in connection with sensitization to the hapten diphenylcyclopropenone (DPC). The receptors were sampled from a woman between 35 and 50 years old with alopecia areata. Some clones in this sample may be carry-over from other donors' samples. Both conserved end residues are part of each CDR3. Fields, in order: clone size, V gene, J gene, D gene, CDR3 DNA, CDR3 protein. D genes are given only for firm matches. Where a row states a size, it is once, few, many or the class of an expanded clone; other rows omit it.

abundance: many
v_gene: TRBV20-1
j_gene: TRBJ1-2
d_gene: NA
CDR3nt: TGCAGTGCAAGAAGAGCTAACTATGGCTACACCTTC
CDR3aa: CSARRANYGYTF

abundance: many
v_gene: TRBV6-6
j_gene: TRBJ2-1
d_gene: TRBD2
CDR3nt: TGTGCCAGCAGTTACAAGGCTAGCGGGGGGGATGAGCAGTTCTTC
CDR3aa: CASSYKASGGDEQFF

abundance: many
v_gene: TRBV20-1
j_gene: TRBJ2-3
d_gene: NA
CDR3nt: TGCAGTGCCCATGTCCGTCACACAGATACGCAGTATTTT
CDR3aa: CSAHVRHTDTQYF

abundance: many
v_gene: TRBV7-8
j_gene: TRBJ1-4
d_gene: TRBD1
CDR3nt: TGTGCCAGCAGCTTGAGGGGGACAGGAGACAATGAAAAACTGTTTTTT
CDR3aa: CASSLRGTGDNEKLFF

abundance: NA
v_gene: TRBV29-1
j_gene: TRBJ1-1
d_gene: NA
CDR3nt: TGCAGCGTTGGTTGGCAGGTGGACACTGAAGCTTTCTTT
CDR3aa: CSVGWQVDTEAFF

abundance: many
v_gene: TRBV2
j_gene: TRBJ2-3
d_gene: NA
CDR3nt: TGTGCCAGCAGTGTTATGACTGAGGCAGATACGCAGTATTTT
CDR3aa: CASSVMTEADTQYF

abundance: many
v_gene: TRBV7-8
j_gene: TRBJ1-6
d_gene: TRBD1
CDR3nt: TGTGCCAGCAGGCCCGGGACAGCTAATTCACCCCTCCACTTT
CDR3aa: CASRPGTANSPLHF

abundance: many
v_gene: TRBV6-5
j_gene: TRBJ2-1
d_gene: NA
CDR3nt: TGTGCCAGCAAGGGGCTTGGTGAGCAGTTCTTC
CDR3aa: CASKGLGEQFF

abundance: many
v_gene: TRBV6-2/TRBV6-3
j_gene: TRBJ2-7
d_gene: TRBD1
CDR3nt: TGTGCCAGCAGTCTCGCCGGGACAGGGTACGAGCAGTACTTC
CDR3aa: CASSLAGTGYEQYF

abundance: many
v_gene: TRBV18
j_gene: TRBJ1-1
d_gene: TRBD1
CDR3nt: TGTGCCAGCTCACCATTGTCAGGGGGCACTGAAGCTTTCTTT
CDR3aa: CASSPLSGGTEAFF

abundance: many
v_gene: TRBV27
j_gene: TRBJ1-2
d_gene: NA
CDR3nt: TGTGCCAGCAGTTTACAGGGACCCCGCTATGGCTACACCTTC
CDR3aa: CASSLQGPRYGYTF

abundance: many
v_gene: TRBV12-3/TRBV12-4
j_gene: TRBJ2-3
d_gene: TRBD2
CDR3nt: TGTGCCAGCAGGCCAGCGGGGGGTACGCAGTATTTT
CDR3aa: CASRPAGGTQYF

abundance: many
v_gene: TRBV6-5
j_gene: TRBJ2-6
d_gene: NA
CDR3nt: TGTGCCAGCAGTTACTCAACGGGGGCCAACGTCCTGACTTTC
CDR3aa: CASSYSTGANVLTF

abundance: many
v_gene: TRBV5-5
j_gene: TRBJ1-1
d_gene: NA
CDR3nt: TGTGCCAGCAGCTTCAGCCAGAACACTGAAGCTTTCTTT
CDR3aa: CASSFSQNTEAFF

abundance: many
v_gene: TRBV29-1
j_gene: TRBJ1-1
d_gene: NA
CDR3nt: TGCAGCGTTGGTACGGTGGTCGGGACTGAAGCTTTCTTT
CDR3aa: CSVGTVVGTEAFF

abundance: few
v_gene: TRBV7-7
j_gene: TRBJ2-5
d_gene: TRBD1
CDR3nt: TGTGCCAGCAGCTTAGAACAGGGGCAAGAGACCCAGTACTTC
CDR3aa: CASSLEQGQETQYF

abundance: many
v_gene: TRBV3-1
j_gene: TRBJ1-3
d_gene: NA
CDR3nt: TGTGCCAGCAGCCAATTAGGGACGGAGCACTCTGGAAACACCATATATTTT
CDR3aa: CASSQLGTEHSGNTIYF

abundance: medium-sized
v_gene: TRBV7-2
j_gene: TRBJ2-3
d_gene: TRBD2
CDR3nt: TGTGCCAGCAGCTTAGTAGCTAGCGGGGGGGAGGGCACAGATACGCAGTATTTT
CDR3aa: CASSLVASGGEGTDTQYF

abundance: few
v_gene: TRBV7-8
j_gene: TRBJ2-6
d_gene: NA
CDR3nt: TGTGCCAGCCATTACAGGGTTTCCGGGGCCAACGTCCTGACTTTC
CDR3aa: CASHYRVSGANVLTF

abundance: many
v_gene: TRBV7-3
j_gene: TRBJ1-6
d_gene: NA
CDR3nt: TGTGCCAGCAGCGAAGACGGTAATTCACCCCTCCACTTT
CDR3aa: CASSEDGNSPLHF

abundance: NA
v_gene: TRBV7-2
j_gene: TRBJ1-6
d_gene: TRBD1
CDR3nt: TGTGCCAGCAGCTTAGAGGGGGGACAGGGGTTGAATTCACCCCTCCACTTT
CDR3aa: CASSLEGGQGLNSPLHF

abundance: many
v_gene: TRBV30
j_gene: TRBJ1-1
d_gene: TRBD1
CDR3nt: TGTGCCTGGGGAACAGGGGGATCAAGTGAAGCTTTCTTT
CDR3aa: CAWGTGGSSEAFF

abundance: many
v_gene: TRBV5-1
j_gene: TRBJ2-3
d_gene: TRBD1
CDR3nt: TGCGCCAGCAGCTTCTCTACAGGGGTGATGGCAGATACGCAGTATTTT
CDR3aa: CASSFSTGVMADTQYF

abundance: many
v_gene: TRBV19
j_gene: TRBJ1-2
d_gene: NA
CDR3nt: TGTGCCAGTAGCCCTCGGGGGCAGGGGATCGGCTCTAACTATGGCTACACCTTC
CDR3aa: CASSPRGQGIGSNYGYTF

abundance: medium-sized
v_gene: TRBV20-1
j_gene: TRBJ2-7
d_gene: TRBD1
CDR3nt: TGCAGTGCTAGAGGAGACAGGGACCACGAGCAGTACTTC
CDR3aa: CSARGDRDHEQYF

abundance: NA
v_gene: TRBV7-2
j_gene: TRBJ2-1
d_gene: NA
CDR3nt: TGTGCCAGCAGCCAAACTTTGCAGCAGTTCTTC
CDR3aa: CASSQTLQQFF

abundance: many
v_gene: TRBV3-1
j_gene: TRBJ2-2
d_gene: NA
CDR3nt: TGTGCCAGCAGCCAACCAGCCTTGAACACCGGGGAGCTGTTTTTT
CDR3aa: CASSQPALNTGELFF

abundance: many
v_gene: TRBV7-9
j_gene: TRBJ2-5
d_gene: NA
CDR3nt: TGTGCCAGCAGCTTAAGTGGGCGGGACGAGACCCAGTACTTC
CDR3aa: CASSLSGRDETQYF

abundance: many
v_gene: TRBV30
j_gene: TRBJ1-3
d_gene: NA
CDR3nt: TGTGCCTGGACCACAGGAATCTCTGGAAACACCATATATTTT
CDR3aa: CAWTTGISGNTIYF

abundance: many
v_gene: TRBV29-1
j_gene: TRBJ2-3
d_gene: NA
CDR3nt: TGCAGCGCCGGGGGACAAATCACAGATACGCAGTATTTT
CDR3aa: CSAGGQITDTQYF

abundance: medium-sized
v_gene: TRBV28
j_gene: TRBJ2-3
d_gene: NA
CDR3nt: TGTGCCAGCAGTGCCCAGTTGAGTTGGGAAACAGATACGCAGTATTTT
CDR3aa: CASSAQLSWETDTQYF

abundance: NA
v_gene: TRBV7-2
j_gene: TRBJ2-1
d_gene: NA
CDR3nt: TGTGCCAGCAGTCAGGGGGGGACACCCTACAATGAGCAGTTCTTC
CDR3aa: CASSQGGTPYNEQFF

abundance: many
v_gene: TRBV12-5
j_gene: TRBJ1-1
d_gene: TRBD1
CDR3nt: TGTGCTAGTGGTCGGGGGACAGGGGCTTTCTTT
CDR3aa: CASGRGTGAFF

abundance: many
v_gene: TRBV12-3/TRBV12-4
j_gene: TRBJ1-5
d_gene: NA
CDR3nt: TGTGCCAGCAGTTTGGGGTTCAATCAGCCCCAGCATTTT
CDR3aa: CASSLGFNQPQHF

abundance: few
v_gene: TRBV12-3/TRBV12-4
j_gene: TRBJ2-3
d_gene: NA
CDR3nt: TGTGCCAGCACCCGTAGGGCGGGATGGGATACGCAGTATTTT
CDR3aa: CASTRRAGWDTQYF

abundance: NA
v_gene: TRBV18
j_gene: TRBJ1-1
d_gene: NA
CDR3nt: TGTGCCAGCTCACGGACGGATAAGAACACTGAAGCTTTCTTT
CDR3aa: CASSRTDKNTEAFF

abundance: NA
v_gene: TRBV4-2
j_gene: TRBJ1-1
d_gene: NA
CDR3nt: TGTGCCAGCAGCCAAGTGGGGGGCAGAACGAACACTGAAGCTTTCTTT
CDR3aa: CASSQVGGRTNTEAFF

abundance: many
v_gene: TRBV5-1
j_gene: TRBJ2-3
d_gene: TRBD1
CDR3nt: TGCGCCAGCAGCTTTCGAGGGACAGGGACTAGCACAGATACGCAGTATTTT
CDR3aa: CASSFRGTGTSTDTQYF

abundance: many
v_gene: TRBV11-3
j_gene: TRBJ2-1
d_gene: NA
CDR3nt: TGTGCCAGCAGCTCCCCGGATGGCGGTGGGGGTAATGAGCAGTTCTTC
CDR3aa: CASSSPDGGGGNEQFF

abundance: few
v_gene: TRBV6-2/TRBV6-3
j_gene: TRBJ1-5
d_gene: NA
CDR3nt: TGTGCCAGCGAAACAGCGTATAGCAATCAGCCCCAGCATTTT
CDR3aa: CASETAYSNQPQHF

abundance: many
v_gene: TRBV5-1
j_gene: TRBJ2-5
d_gene: TRBD2
CDR3nt: TGCGCCAGCAGCCTCGGACTAGCGGGGGTTGAGACCCAGTACTTC
CDR3aa: CASSLGLAGVETQYF

abundance: NA
v_gene: TRBV2
j_gene: TRBJ2-7
d_gene: NA
CDR3nt: TGTGCCAGCAGTGAAGCTAGCGTCATGGGTGAGCAGTACTTC
CDR3aa: CASSEASVMGEQYF